The source of this T cell receptor (beta chain) is a study of CD8 T cells in Susac syndrome. CDR1 SEHNR and CDR2 FQNEAQ come from the germline V gene (reference sequence). The ends lost 5 bases at V and 2 bases at J; junction bases unmatched: 6. CDR3 size: 14 residues. The authors reverse transcribed roughly 0.5 to 1 ug RNA with random hexamers. A single record per CDR3 protein comes from TCRdb applying MiXCR to the immunoSEQ multiplex PCR reads. This table has 170,000 or so distinct CDR3 sequences, approximately 95% appearing once. FACS was used to enrich TEMRA cells, whereas the CD8+ and CD4+ T cells were obtained by negative isolation.

The sequenced material came from CD8+ T cells from PBMCs. This clonotype was sampled from a human donor with multiple sclerosis. V gene TRBV7-9 combines with J gene TRBJ2-7; TRBD1 aligns across 7 bases. CDR3 sequence: CASSARDRTYEQYF. CDR3 DNA: TGTGCCAGCAGCGCCCGGGACAGAACCTACGAGCAGTACTTC.